This TCR beta chain was profiled in a study of human CD8 memory T cell subsets. Findings and caveats of the study: Stem-like memory T cells and precursor exhausted T cells had repertoires that overlapped very little. Stem-like memory and precursor exhausted T cell populations exhibited comparably high diversity, in distinction to effector memory cells. Estimates computed with Chao1 suggested greater diversity in stem-like memory T cells than in precursor exhausted T cells.

Healthy donor buffy coats were the source of the PBMC. This clonotype ranks as medium-sized in terms of frequency. What it binds is not known. Generation of TCR beta libraries used UMI-labeled 5' RACE. For each CDR3 protein, TCRdb gives one entry from its re-call of the 5' RACE reads, without DNA. The sample has some 10,000 distinct CDR3 sequences. This CDR3 is built from 13 residues. CDR1 and CDR2 (germline): DFQATT, SNEGSKA (reference sequence). This clonotype was sampled from a human donor in good health. Input material: CD8+ stem-like memory T cells (TSCM and TCM) sorted from PBMCs. The sample's subset: stem-like memory CD8 T cells (TSTEM), CCR7+ PD-1- TIGIT-. This chain joins TRBV20-1 and TRBJ2-2. CDR3 amino acids: CSASSTWDGELFF.